This T cell receptor beta chain was recorded in a study of blood T cell repertoires in COVID-19. Overall study: Whether acute or convalescent, the COVID-19 samples came from the United States, Italy and Spain. The analysed material was cDNA or gDNA that came from T cells, B-cell-depleted T cells, or PBMCs.

There are 14 residues in the CDR3. V shed 7 bases and J shed 3 bases, with 16 bases lying between them. The germline CDR1 and CDR2 sequences are MNHEY and SVGAGI. Original data processing: Reference gene primer amplification gave nucleated cell count estimates. The data were produced by immunoSEQ multiplex PCR, yet TCRdb's version contains in-frame clones alone and is incomplete. That table supplies the V and J calls and clone size; D and trimming were determined from the DNA. The table shows about 150,000 clones, with approximately 84% occurring only once. The rearrangement links TRBV6-5 to TRBJ2-7, with D perhaps TRBD1 (6 bases). The specimen sequenced was peripheral blood. This sequence originates from an elderly woman with acute or convalescent COVID-19. CDR3 DNA sequence: TGTGCCAGCACAACTTCCGGGACAAACTACGAGCAGTACTTC. Its translation: CASTTSGTNYEQYF.